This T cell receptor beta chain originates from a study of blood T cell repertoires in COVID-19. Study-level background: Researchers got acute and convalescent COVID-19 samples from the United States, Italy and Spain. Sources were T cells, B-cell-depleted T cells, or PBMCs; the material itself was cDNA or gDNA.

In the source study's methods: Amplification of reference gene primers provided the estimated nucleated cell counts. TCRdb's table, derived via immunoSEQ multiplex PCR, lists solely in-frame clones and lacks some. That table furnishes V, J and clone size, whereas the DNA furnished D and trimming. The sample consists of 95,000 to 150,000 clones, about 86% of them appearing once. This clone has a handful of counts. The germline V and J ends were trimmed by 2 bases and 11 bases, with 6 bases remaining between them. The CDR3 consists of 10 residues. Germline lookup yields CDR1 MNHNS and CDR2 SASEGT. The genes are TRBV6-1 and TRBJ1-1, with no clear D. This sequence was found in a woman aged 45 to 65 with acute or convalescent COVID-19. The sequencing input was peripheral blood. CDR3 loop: CASSEFSAFF. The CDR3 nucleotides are TGTGCCAGCAGTGAATTTTCGGCTTTCTTT.